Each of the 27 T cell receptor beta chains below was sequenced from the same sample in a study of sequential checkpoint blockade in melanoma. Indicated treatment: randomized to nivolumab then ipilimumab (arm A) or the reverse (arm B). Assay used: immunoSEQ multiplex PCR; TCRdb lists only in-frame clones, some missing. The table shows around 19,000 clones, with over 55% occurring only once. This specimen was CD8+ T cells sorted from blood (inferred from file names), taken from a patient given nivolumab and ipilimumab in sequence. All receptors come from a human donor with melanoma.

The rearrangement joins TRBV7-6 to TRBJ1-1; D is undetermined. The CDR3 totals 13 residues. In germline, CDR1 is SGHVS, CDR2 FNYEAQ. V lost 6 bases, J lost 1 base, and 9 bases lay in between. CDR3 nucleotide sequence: TGTGCCAGCAGTCTAGAGGGGAACACTGAAGCTTTCTTT. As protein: CASSLEGNTEAFF.

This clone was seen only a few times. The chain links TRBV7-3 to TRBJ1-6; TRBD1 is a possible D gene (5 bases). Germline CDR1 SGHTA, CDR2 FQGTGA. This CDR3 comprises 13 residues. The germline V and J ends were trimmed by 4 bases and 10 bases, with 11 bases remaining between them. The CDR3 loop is CASSYQGISPLHF. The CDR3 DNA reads TGTGCCAGCAGCTACCAGGGTATCTCACCCCTCCACTTT.

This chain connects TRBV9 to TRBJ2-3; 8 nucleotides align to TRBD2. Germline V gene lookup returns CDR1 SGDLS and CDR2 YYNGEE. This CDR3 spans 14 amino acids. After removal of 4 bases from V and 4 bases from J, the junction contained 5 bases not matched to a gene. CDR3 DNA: TGTGCCAGCAGCATCAGCGGGAGCGCAGATACGCAGTATTTT. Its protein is CASSISGSADTQYF.

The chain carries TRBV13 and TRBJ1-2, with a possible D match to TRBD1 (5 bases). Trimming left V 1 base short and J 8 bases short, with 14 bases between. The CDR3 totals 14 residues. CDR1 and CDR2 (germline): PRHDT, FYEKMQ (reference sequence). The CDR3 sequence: CASSLVSKQEGYTF. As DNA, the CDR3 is TGTGCCAGCAGCTTAGTATCGAAACAGGAGGGCTACACCTTC.

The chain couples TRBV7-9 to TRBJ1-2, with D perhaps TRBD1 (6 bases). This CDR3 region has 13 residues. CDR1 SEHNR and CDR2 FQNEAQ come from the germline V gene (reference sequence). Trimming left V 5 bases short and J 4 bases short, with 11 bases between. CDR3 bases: TGTGCCAGCAGCCTAGACAGGACCTATGGCTACACCTTC. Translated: CASSLDRTYGYTF.

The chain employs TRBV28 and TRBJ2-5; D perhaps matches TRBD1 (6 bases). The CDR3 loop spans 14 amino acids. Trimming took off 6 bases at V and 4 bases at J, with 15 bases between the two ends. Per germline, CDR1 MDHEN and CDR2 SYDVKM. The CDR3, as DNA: TGTGCCAGCAGGGTACAGGGTCCGAGAGAGACCCAGTACTTC. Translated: CASRVQGPRETQYF.

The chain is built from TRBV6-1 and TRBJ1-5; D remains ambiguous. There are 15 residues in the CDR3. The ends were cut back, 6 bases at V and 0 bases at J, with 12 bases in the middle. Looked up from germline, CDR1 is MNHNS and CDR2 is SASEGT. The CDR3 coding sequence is TGTGCCAGCAGAGAATCAGGCGATAGCAATCAGCCCCAGCATTTT. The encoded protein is CASRESGDSNQPQHF.

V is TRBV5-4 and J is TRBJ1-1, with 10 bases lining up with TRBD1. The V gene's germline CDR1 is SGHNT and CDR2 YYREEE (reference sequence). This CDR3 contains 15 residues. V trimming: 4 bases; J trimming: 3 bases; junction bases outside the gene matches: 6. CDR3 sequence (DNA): TGTGCCAGCAGCCCTCCGGGACAGGGGTACACTGAAGCTTTCTTT. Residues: CASSPPGQGYTEAFF.

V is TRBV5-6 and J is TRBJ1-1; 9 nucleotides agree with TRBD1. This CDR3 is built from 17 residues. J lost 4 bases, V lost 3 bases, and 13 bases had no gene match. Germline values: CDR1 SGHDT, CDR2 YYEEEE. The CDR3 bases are TGTGCCAGCAGCTCGACCTATCGGGACAGGGAGCCCACTGAAGCTTTCTTT. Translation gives CASSSTYRDREPTEAFF.

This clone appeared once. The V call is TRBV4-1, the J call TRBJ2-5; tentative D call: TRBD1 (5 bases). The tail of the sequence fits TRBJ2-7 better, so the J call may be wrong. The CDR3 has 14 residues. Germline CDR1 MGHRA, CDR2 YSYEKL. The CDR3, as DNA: TGCGCCAGCAGCCATCAGATAGGGGTCGACGAGCAGTACTTC. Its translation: CASSHQIGVDEQYF.

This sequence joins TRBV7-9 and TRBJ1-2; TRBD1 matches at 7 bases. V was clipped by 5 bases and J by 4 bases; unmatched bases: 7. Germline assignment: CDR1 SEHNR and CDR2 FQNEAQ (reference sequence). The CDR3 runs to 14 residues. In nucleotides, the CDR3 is TGTGCCAGCAGCGACGGGACAGACTTCTATGGCTACACCTTC. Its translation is CASSDGTDFYGYTF.

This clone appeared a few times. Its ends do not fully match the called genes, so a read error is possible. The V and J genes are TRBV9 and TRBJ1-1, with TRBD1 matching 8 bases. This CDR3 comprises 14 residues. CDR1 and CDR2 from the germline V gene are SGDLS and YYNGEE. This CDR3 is CASSASGGGGESFF. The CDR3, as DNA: TGTGCCAGCAGCGCGTCAGGGGGCGGAGGTGAATCTTTCTTT.

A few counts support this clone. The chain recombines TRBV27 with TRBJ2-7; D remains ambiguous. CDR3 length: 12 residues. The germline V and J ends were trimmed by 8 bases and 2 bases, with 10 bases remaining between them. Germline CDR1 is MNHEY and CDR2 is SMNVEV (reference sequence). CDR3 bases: TGTGCCAGCGGGCGTAAACCCTACGAGCAGTACTTC. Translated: CASGRKPYEQYF.

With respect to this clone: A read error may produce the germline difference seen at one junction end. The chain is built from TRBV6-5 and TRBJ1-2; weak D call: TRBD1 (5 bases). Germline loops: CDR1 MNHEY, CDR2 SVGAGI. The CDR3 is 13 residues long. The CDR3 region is CAISEGLLLRYTF. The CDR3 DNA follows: TGTGCCATCAGTGAGGGACTCTTACTCCGCTACACCTTC.

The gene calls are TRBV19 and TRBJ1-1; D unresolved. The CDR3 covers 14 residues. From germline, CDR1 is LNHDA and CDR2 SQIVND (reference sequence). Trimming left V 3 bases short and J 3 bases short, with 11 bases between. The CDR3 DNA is TGTGCCAGTAGTATTCAGGCGGGGTACACTGAAGCTTTCTTT. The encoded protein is CASSIQAGYTEAFF.

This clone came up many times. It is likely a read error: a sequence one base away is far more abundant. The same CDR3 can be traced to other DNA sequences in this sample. The CDR3 protein is CASSYEGATNEKLFF. DNA for the CDR3: TGTGCCAGCAGTTACGAGGGAGCAACTAATGAAAAACTGTTTTTT. The rearrangement links TRBV6-6 to TRBJ1-4; D unclear. The CDR3 totals 15 residues. Germline V gives CDR1 MNHNY, CDR2 SVGAGI (reference sequence). The V end was cut by 2 bases, the J end by 0 bases, with 7 bases between.

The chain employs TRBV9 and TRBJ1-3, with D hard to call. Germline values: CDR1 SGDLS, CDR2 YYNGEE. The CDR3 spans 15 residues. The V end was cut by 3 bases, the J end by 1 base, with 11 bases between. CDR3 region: CASSAVAGSGNTIYF. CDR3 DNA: TGTGCCAGCAGCGCCGTGGCGGGTTCTGGAAACACCATATATTTT. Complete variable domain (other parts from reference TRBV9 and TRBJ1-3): DSGVTQTPKHLITATGQRVTLRCSPRSGDLSVYWYQQSLDQGLQFLIQYYNGEERAKGNILERFSAQQFPDLHSELNLSSLELGDSALYFCASSAVAGSGNTIYFGEGSWLTVV.

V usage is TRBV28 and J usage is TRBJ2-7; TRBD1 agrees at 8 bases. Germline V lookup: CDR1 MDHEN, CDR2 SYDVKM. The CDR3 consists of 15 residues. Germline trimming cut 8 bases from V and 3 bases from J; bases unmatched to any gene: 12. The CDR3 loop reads CASSGPPTGVYEQYF. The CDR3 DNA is TGTGCCAGCTCCGGCCCCCCGACAGGGGTCTACGAGCAGTACTTC.

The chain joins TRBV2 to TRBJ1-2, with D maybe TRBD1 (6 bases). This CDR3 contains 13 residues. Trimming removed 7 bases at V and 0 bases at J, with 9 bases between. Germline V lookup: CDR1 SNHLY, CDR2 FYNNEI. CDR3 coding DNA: TGTGCCAGCAAAGAGGGGGCTAACTATGGCTACACCTTC. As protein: CASKEGANYGYTF.

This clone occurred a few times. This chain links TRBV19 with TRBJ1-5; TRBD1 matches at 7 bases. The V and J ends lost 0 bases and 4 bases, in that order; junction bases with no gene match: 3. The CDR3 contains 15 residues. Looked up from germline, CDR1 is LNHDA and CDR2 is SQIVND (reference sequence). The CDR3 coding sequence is TGTGCCAGTAGTATAGATAGGGACAGAAATCAGCCCCAGCATTTT. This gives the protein CASSIDRDRNQPQHF. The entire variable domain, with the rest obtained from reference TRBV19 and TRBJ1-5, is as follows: DGGITQSPKYLFRKEGQNVTLSCEQNLNHDAMYWYRQDPGQGLRLIYYSQIVNDFQKGDIAEGYSVSREKKESFPLTVTSAQKNPTAFYLCASSIDRDRNQPQHFGDGTRLSIL.

CDR3 loop: CASSSPRGGTYREKLFF. In DNA, the CDR3 is TGTGCCAGCAGCTCCCCCCGGGGGGGGACCTACAGGGAAAAACTGTTTTTT. This chain joins TRBV28 and TRBJ1-4; TRBD1 might be the D (5 bases). The CDR3 runs to 17 residues. V was pared by 6 bases and J by 8 bases, with 25 bases between. CDR1 is MDHEN and CDR2 is SYDVKM in the germline V gene.

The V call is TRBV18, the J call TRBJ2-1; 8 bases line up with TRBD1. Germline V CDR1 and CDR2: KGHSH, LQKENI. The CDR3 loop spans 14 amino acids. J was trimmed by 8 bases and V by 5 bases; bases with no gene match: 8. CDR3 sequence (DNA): TGTGCCAGCTCAGAGGACAGGGTTATAGATGAGCAGTTCTTC. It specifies CASSEDRVIDEQFF.

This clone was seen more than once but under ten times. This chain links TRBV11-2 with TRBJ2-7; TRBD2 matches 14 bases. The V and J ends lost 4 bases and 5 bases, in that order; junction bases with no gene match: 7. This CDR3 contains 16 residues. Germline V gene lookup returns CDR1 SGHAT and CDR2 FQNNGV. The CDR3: CASSSPQGLAGDEQYF. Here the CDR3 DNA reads TGTGCCAGCAGCTCGCCTCAGGGACTAGCGGGAGACGAGCAGTACTTC.

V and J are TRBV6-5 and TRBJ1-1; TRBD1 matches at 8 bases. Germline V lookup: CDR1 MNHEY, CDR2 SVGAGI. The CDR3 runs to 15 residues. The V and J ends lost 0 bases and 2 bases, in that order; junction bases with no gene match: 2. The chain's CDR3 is CASSYSGTGNTEAFF. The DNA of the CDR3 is TGTGCCAGCAGTTACTCAGGGACAGGAAACACTGAAGCTTTCTTT.

The CDR3 region has the DNA TGCGCCAGCGGCGGGGGGGCTGATGAGCAGTTCTTC. This translates into CASGGGADEQFF. The V gene is TRBV4-1, the J gene TRBJ2-1; 9 nucleotides line up with TRBD2. The CDR3 has 12 amino acids. V lost 8 bases to trimming and J lost 8 bases; unmatched junction nucleotides: 4. CDR1 and CDR2 (germline): MGHRA, YSYEKL.

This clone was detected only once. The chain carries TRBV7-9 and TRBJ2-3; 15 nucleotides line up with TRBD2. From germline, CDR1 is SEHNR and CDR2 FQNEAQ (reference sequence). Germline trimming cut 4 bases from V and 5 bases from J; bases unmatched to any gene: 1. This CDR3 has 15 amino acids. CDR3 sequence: CASSSGLAGGDTQYF. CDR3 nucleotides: TGTGCCAGCAGCTCGGGACTAGCGGGAGGAGATACGCAGTATTTT.

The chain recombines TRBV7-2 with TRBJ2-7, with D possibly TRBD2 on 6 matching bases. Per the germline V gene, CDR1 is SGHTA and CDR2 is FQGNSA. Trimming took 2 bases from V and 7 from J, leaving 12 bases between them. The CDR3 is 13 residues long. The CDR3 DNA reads TGTGCCAGCAGCTTAATGGGGGGTCGGGAGCAGTACTTC. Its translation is CASSLMGGREQYF.